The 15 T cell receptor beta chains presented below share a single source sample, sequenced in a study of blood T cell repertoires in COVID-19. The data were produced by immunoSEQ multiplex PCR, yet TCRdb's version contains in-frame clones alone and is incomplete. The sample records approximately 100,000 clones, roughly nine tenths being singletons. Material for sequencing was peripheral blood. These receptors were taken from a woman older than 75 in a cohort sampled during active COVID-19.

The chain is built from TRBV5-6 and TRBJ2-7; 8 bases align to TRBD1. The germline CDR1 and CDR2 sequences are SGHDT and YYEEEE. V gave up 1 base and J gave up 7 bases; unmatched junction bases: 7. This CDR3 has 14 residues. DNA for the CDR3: TGTGCCAGCAGCTTGCAGGGGGCGACCGGGGAGCAGTACTTC. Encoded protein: CASSLQGATGEQYF.

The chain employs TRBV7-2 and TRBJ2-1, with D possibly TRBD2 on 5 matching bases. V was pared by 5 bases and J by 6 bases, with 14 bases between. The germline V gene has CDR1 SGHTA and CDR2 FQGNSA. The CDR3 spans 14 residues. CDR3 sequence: CASSPSGMVNEQFF. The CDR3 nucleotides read TGTGCCAGCAGCCCCTCCGGGATGGTCAATGAGCAGTTCTTC.

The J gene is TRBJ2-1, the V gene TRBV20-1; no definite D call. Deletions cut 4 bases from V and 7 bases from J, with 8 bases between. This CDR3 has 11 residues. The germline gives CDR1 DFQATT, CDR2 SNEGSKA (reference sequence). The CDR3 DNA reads TGCAGTGCTATAATGGAGAATGAGCAGTTCTTC. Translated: CSAIMENEQFF.

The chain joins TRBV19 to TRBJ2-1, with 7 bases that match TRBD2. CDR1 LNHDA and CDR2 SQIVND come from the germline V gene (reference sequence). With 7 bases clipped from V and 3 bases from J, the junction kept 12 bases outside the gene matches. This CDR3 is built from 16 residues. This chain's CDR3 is CASTRQAGDLYNEQFF. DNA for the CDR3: TGTGCCAGTACTCGCCAGGCGGGGGACCTCTACAATGAGCAGTTCTTC.

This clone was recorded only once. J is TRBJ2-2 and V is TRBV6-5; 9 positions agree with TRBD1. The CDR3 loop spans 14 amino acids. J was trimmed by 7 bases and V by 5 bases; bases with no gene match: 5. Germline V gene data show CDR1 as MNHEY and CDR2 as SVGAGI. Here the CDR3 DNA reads TGTGCCAGCAGTAACCGGGACAGGGACGGGGAGCTGTTTTTT. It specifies CASSNRDRDGELFF.

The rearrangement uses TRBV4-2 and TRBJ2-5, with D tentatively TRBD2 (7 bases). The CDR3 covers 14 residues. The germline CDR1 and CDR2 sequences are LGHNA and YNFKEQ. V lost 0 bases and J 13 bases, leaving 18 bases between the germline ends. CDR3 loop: CASSQEAGGADPYF. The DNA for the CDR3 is TGTGCCAGCAGCCAAGAGGCTGGGGGGGCTGACCCGTACTTC.

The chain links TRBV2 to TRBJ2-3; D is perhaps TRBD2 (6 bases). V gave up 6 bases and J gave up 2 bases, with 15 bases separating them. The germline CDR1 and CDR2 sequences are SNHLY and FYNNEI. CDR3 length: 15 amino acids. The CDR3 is CASSGGTGNTDTQYF. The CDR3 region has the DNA TGTGCCAGCAGCGGGGGAACAGGTAACACAGATACGCAGTATTTT.

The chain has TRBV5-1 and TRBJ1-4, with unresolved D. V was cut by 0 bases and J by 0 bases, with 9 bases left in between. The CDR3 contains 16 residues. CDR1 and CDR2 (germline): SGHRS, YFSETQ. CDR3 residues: CASSLGNSPTNEKLFF. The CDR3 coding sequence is TGCGCCAGCAGCTTGGGAAACTCCCCAACTAATGAAAAACTGTTTTTT.

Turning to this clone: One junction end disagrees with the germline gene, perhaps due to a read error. In DNA, the CDR3 is TGTGCCAGCAGTAGGTACCCCGGGGAACCGGTTTTT. Translating gives CASSRYPGEPVF. V usage is TRBV27 and J usage is TRBJ1-4; D gene ambiguous. This CDR3 is built from 12 residues. Germline V gives CDR1 MNHEY, CDR2 SMNVEV (reference sequence).

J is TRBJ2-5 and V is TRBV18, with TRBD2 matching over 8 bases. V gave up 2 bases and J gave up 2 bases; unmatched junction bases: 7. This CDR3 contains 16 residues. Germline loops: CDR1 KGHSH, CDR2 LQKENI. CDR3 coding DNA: TGTGCCAGCTCACCAGGCTTTACTAGCGGACAAGAGACCCAGTACTTC. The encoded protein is CASSPGFTSGQETQYF.

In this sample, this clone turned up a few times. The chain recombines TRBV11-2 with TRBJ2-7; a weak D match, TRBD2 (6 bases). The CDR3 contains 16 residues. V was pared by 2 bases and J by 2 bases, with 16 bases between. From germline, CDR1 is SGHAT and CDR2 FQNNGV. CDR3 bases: TGTGCCAGCAGCTTAAACATGGCGGGGTCGGCCTACGAGCAGTACTTC. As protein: CASSLNMAGSAYEQYF. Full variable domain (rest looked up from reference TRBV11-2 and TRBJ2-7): EAGVAQSPRYKIIEKRQSVAFWCNPISGHATLYWYQQILGQGPKLLIQFQNNGVVDDSQLPKDRFSAERLKGVDSTLKIQPAKLEDSAVYLCASSLNMAGSAYEQYFGPGTRLTVT.

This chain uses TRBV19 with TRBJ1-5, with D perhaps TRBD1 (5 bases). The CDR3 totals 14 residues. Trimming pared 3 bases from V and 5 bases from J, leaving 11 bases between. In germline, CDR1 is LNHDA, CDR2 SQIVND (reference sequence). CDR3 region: CASSMGRDYQPQHF. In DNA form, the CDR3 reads TGTGCCAGTAGTATGGGAAGGGACTATCAGCCCCAGCATTTT.

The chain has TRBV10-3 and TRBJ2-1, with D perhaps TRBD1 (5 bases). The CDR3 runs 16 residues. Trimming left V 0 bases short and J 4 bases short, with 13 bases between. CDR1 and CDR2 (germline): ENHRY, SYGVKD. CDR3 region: CAISESGAGPYNEQFF. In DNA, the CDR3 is TGTGCCATCAGTGAGTCTGGGGCCGGGCCGTACAATGAGCAGTTCTTC.

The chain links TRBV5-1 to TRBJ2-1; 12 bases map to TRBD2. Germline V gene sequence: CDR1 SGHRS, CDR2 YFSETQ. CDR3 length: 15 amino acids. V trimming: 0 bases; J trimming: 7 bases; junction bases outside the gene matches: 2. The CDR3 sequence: CASSLEGLAGNEQFF. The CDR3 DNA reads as TGCGCCAGCAGCTTGGAAGGACTAGCGGGGAATGAGCAGTTCTTC.

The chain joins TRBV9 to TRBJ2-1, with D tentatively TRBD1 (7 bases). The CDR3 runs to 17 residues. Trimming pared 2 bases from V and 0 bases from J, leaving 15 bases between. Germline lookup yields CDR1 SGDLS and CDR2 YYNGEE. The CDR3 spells CASSVGRGESSYNEQFF. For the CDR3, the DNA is TGTGCCAGCAGCGTTGGCAGGGGGGAAAGCTCCTACAATGAGCAGTTCTTC.